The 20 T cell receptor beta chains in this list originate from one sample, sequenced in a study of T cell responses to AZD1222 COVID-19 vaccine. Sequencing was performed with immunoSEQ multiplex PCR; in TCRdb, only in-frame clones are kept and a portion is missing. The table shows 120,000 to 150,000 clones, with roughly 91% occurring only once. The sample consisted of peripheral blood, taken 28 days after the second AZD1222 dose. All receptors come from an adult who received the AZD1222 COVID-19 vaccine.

The CDR3 loop is CASSRSRASGVDTQYF. The CDR3 coding sequence is TGTGCCAGCAGCCGGTCGCGAGCTAGCGGGGTAGATACGCAGTATTTT. This sequence joins TRBV7-2 and TRBJ2-3; the match to TRBD2 covers 9 bases. Germline values: CDR1 SGHTA, CDR2 FQGNSA. The V segment lost 5 bases and the J segment 5 bases; nucleotides outside the gene matches: 11. This CDR3 comprises 16 residues. The full variable domain, rest sourced from reference TRBV7-2 and TRBJ2-3, is GAGVSQSPSNKVTEKGKDVELRCDPISGHTALYWYRQSLGQGLEFLIYFQGNSAPDKSGLPSDRFSAERTGGSVSTLTIQRTQQEDSAVYLCASSRSRASGVDTQYFGPGTRLTVL.

CDR3 loop: CASSTGTSGMRGEQYF. CDR3 in DNA: TGTGCCAGCAGCACAGGGACTAGCGGGATGAGGGGAGAGCAGTACTTC. The chain carries TRBV5-4 and TRBJ2-7; 13 nucleotides agree with TRBD2. Germline V CDR1 and CDR2: SGHNT, YYREEE (reference sequence). The CDR3 is made up of 16 amino acids. J was trimmed by 7 bases and V by 4 bases; bases with no gene match: 11.

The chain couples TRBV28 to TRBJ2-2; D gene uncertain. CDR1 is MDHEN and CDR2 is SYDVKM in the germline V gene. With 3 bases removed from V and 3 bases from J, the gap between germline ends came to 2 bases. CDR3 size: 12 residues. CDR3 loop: CASSLDTGELFF. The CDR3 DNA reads TGTGCCAGCAGTTTGGACACCGGGGAGCTGTTTTTT. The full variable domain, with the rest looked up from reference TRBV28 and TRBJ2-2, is DVKVTQSSRYLVKRTGEKVFLECVQDMDHENMFWYRQDPGLGLRLIYFSYDVKMKEKGDIPEGYSVSREKKERFSLILESASTNQTSMYLCASSLDTGELFFGEGSRLTVL.

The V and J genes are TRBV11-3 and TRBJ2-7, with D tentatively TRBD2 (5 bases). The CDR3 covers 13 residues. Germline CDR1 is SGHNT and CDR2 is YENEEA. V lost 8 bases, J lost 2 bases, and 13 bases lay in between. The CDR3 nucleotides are TGTGCCAGCCCCATCGGGGAGACCTACGAGCAGTACTTC. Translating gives CASPIGETYEQYF.

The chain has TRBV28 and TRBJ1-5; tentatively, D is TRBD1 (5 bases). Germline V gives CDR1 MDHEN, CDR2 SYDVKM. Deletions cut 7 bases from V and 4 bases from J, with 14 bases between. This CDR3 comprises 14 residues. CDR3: CASTSGTLNQPQHF. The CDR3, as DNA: TGTGCCAGCACGTCTGGGACGCTTAATCAGCCCCAGCATTTT.

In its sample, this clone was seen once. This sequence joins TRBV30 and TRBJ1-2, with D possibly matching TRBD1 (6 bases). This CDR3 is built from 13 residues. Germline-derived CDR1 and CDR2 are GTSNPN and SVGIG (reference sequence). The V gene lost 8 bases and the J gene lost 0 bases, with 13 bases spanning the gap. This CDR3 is CAREQGTNYGYTF. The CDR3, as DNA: TGTGCCCGGGAACAGGGCACTAACTATGGCTACACCTTC.

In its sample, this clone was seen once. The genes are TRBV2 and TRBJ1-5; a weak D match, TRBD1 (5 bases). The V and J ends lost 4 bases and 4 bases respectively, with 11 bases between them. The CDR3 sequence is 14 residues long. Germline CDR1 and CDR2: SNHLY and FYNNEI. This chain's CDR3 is CASSGQGRNQPQHF. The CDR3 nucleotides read TGTGCCAGCAGTGGCCAGGGAAGAAATCAGCCCCAGCATTTT.

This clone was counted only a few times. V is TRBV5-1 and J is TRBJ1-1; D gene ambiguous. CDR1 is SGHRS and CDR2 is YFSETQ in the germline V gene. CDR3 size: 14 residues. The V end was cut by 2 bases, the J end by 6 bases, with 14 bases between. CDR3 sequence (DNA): TGCGCCAGCAGCTTTGTGGAGTTAAGGGCTGAAGCTTTCTTT. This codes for CASSFVELRAEAFF.

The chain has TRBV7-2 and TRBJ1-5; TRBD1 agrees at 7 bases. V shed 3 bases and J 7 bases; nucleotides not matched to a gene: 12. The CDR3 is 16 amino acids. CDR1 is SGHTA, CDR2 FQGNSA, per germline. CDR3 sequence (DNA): TGTGCCAGCAGCTTCGTAGCTGCAGACAGGGCCCAGCCCCAGCATTTT. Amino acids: CASSFVAADRAQPQHF. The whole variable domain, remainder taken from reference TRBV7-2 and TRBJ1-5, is GAGVSQSPSNKVTEKGKDVELRCDPISGHTALYWYRQSLGQGLEFLIYFQGNSAPDKSGLPSDRFSAERTGGSVSTLTIQRTQQEDSAVYLCASSFVAADRAQPQHFGDGTRLSIL.

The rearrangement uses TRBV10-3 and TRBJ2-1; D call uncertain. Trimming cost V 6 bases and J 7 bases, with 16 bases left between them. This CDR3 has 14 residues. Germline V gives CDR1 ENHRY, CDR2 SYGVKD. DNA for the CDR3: TGTGCCATCAGCCCGCAGGTCGGAAAGAATGAGCAGTTCTTC. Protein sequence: CAISPQVGKNEQFF.

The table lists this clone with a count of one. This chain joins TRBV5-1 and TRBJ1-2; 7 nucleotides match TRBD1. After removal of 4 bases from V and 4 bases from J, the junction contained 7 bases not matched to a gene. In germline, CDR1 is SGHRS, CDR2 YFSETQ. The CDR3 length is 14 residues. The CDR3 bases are TGCGCCAGCAGCCCGGGGACAGCCGGCTATGGCTACACCTTC. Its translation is CASSPGTAGYGYTF.

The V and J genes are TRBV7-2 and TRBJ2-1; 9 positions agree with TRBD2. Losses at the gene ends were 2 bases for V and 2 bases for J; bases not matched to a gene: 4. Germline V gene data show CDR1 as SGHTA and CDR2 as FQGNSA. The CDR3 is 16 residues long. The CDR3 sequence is CASSLSSSGAYNEQFF. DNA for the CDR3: TGTGCCAGCAGCTTATCTTCTAGCGGGGCCTACAATGAGCAGTTCTTC.

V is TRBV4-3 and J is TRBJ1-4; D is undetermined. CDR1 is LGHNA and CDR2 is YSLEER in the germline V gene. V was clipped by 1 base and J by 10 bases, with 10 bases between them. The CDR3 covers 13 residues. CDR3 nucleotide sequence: TGCGCCAGCAGCCAAGGGACCCGCGGAAAACTGTTTTTT. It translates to CASSQGTRGKLFF.

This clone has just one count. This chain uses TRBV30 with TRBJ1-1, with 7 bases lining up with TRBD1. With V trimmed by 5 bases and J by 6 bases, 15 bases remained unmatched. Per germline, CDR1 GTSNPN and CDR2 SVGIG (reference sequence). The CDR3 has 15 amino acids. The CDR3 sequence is CAWQQKGARGAEAFF. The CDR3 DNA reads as TGTGCCTGGCAACAAAAGGGGGCGCGAGGGGCTGAAGCTTTCTTT.

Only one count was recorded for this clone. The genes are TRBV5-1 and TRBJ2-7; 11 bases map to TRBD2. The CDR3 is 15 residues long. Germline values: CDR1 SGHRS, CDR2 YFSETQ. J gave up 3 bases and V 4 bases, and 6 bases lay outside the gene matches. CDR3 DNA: TGCGCCAGCAGCCAATTAGCGGGAGGGATCTACGAGCAGTACTTC. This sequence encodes CASSQLAGGIYEQYF.

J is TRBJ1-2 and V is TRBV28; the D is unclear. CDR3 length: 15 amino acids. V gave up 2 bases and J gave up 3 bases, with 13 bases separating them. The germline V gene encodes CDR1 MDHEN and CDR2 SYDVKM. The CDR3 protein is CASSLRALRDYGYTF. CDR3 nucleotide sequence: TGTGCCAGCAGTTTACGGGCCCTTCGAGACTATGGCTACACCTTC.

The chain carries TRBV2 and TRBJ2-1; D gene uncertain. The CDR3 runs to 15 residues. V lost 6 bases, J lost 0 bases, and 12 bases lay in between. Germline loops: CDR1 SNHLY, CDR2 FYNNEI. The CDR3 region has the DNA TGTGCCAGCAGGCAAGTAGTGAGCTCCTACAATGAGCAGTTCTTC. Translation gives CASRQVVSSYNEQFF.

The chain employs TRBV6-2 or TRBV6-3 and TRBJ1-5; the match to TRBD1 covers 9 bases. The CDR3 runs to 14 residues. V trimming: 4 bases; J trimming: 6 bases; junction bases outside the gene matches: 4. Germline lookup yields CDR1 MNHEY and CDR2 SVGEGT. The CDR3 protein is CASSLPTGGQPQHF. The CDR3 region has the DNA TGTGCCAGCAGTTTACCGACAGGGGGTCAGCCCCAGCATTTT.

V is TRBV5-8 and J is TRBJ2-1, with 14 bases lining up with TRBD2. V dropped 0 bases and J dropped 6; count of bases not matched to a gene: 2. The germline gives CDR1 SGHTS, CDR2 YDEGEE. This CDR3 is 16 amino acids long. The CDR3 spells CASSLAGLAGGNEQFF. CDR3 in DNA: TGTGCCAGCAGCTTGGCCGGACTAGCGGGAGGCAATGAGCAGTTCTTC.

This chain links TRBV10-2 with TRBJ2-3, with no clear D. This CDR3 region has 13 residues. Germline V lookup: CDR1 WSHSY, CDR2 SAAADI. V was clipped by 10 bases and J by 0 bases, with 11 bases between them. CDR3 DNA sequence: TGCGCCACCAGAGGTCCTAGCACAGATACGCAGTATTTT. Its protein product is CATRGPSTDTQYF.